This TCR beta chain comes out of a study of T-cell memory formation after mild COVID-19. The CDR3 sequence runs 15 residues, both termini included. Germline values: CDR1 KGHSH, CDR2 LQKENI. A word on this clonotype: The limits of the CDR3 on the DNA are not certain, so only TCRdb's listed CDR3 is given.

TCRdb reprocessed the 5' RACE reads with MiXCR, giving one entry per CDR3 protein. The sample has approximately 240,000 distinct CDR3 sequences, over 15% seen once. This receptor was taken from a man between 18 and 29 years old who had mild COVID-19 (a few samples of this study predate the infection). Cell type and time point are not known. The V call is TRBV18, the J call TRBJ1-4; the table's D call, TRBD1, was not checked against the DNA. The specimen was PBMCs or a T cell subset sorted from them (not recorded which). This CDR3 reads CASSRTGGFVENCFF.